The T cell receptor beta chain described here comes from a study of blood T cell repertoires in COVID-19. Here immunoSEQ multiplex PCR was the method, and the copy in TCRdb shows in-frame clones only, minus some. The data hold 130,000 to 150,000 clones, with around 80% observed a single time. Germline assignment: CDR1 LGHNA and CDR2 YSLEER. This CDR3 spans 18 amino acids. Trimming stripped 0 bases from V and 0 bases from J, with 14 bases between. The specimen was peripheral blood. This clonotype was sampled from a man in his sixties with acute or convalescent COVID-19. The V and J genes are TRBV4-3 and TRBJ2-2, with TRBD2 as a possible D gene (5 bases). The CDR3 DNA reads as TGCGCCAGCAGCCAAGACCTTATAGCGTTCGCGAACACCGGGGAGCTGTTTTTT. Its protein product is CASSQDLIAFANTGELFF.